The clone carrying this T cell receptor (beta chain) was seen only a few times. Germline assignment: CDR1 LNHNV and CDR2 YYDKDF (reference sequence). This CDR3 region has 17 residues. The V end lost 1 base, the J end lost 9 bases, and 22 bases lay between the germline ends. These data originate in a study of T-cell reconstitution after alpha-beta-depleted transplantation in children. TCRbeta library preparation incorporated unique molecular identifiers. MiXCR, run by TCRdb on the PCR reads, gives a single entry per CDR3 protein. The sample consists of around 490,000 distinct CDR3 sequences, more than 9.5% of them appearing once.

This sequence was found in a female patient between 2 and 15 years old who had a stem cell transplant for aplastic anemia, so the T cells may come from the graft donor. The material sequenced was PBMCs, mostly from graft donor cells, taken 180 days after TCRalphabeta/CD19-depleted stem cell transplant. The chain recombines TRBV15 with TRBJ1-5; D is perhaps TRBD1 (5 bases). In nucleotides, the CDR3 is TGTGCCACCAGCAGAGGAGAGGGGACTTCGGGCGTGAGGCCCCAGCATTTT. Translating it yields CATSRGEGTSGVRPQHF.